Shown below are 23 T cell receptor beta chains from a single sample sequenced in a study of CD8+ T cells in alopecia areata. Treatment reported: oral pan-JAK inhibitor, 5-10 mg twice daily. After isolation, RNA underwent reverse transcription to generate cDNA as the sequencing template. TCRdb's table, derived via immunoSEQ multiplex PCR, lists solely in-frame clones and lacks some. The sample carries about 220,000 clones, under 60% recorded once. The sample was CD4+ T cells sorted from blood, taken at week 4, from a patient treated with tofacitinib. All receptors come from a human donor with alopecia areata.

DNA for the CDR3: TGTGCCACCAGCAGAGACGGAGCACTGTTTTTT. It encodes CATSRDGALFF. The rearrangement links TRBV15 to TRBJ1-4; D ambiguous. V was clipped by 0 bases and J by 13 bases, with 6 bases between them. The germline V gene has CDR1 LNHNV and CDR2 YYDKDF (reference sequence). CDR3 length: 11 amino acids.

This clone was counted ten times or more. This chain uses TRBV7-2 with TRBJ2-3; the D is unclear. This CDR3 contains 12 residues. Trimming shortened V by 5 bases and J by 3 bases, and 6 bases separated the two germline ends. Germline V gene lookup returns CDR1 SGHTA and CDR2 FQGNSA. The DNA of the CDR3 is TGTGCCAGCAGCCGAGATACAGATACGCAGTATTTT. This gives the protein CASSRDTDTQYF.

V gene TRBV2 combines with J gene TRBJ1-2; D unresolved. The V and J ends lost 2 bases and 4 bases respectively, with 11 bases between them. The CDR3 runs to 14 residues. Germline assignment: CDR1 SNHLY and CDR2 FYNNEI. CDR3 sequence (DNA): TGTGCCAGCAGTGAAATGGGAGTTAGCTATGGCTACACCTTC. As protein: CASSEMGVSYGYTF.

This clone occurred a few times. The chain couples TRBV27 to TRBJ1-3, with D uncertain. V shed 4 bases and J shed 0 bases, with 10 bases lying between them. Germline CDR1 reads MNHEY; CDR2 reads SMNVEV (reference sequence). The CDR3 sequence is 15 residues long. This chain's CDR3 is CASSSRGNSGNTIYF. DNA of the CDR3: TGTGCCAGCAGTTCTAGAGGGAACTCTGGAAACACCATATATTTT.

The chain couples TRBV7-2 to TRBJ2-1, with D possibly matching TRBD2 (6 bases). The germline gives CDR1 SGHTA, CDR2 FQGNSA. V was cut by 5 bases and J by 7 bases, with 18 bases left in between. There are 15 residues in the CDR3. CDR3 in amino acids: CASSVGTLPGNEQFF. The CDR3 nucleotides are TGTGCCAGCAGCGTCGGGACTCTCCCAGGAAATGAGCAGTTCTTC.

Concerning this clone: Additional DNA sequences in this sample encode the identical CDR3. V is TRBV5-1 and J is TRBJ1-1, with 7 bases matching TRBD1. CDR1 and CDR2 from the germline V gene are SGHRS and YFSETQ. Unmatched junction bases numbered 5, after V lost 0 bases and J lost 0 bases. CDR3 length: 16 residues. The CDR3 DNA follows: TGCGCCAGCAGCTTGGAAGGGGACAGAATGAACACTGAAGCTTTCTTT. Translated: CASSLEGDRMNTEAFF. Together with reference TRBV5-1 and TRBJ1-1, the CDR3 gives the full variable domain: KAGVTQTPRYLIKTRGQQVTLSCSPISGHRSVSWYQQTPGQGLQFLFEYFSETQRNKGNFPGRFSGRQFSNSRSEMNVSTLELGDSALYLCASSLEGDRMNTEAFFGQGTRLTVV.

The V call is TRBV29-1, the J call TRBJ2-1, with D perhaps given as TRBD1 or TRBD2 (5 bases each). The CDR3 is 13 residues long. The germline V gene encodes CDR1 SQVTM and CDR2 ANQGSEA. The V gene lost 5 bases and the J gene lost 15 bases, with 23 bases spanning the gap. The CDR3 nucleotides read TGCAGCGTTAAACCGGGACGCGACCTTTTTGGGTTCTTC. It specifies CSVKPGRDLFGFF.

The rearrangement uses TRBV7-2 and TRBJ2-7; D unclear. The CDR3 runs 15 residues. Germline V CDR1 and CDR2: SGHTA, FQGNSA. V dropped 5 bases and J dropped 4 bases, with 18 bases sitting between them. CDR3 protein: CASSHRLRAEYEQYF. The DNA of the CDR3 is TGTGCCAGCAGCCACCGTTTACGTGCCGAGTACGAGCAGTACTTC.

CDR3 bases: TGTGCCAGCAGCCAATCCGCGCCAAGCTCTGGGGCCAACGTCCTGACTTTC. It specifies CASSQSAPSSGANVLTF. The V gene is TRBV4-2, the J gene TRBJ2-6; D call uncertain. CDR1 LGHNA and CDR2 YNFKEQ come from the germline V gene. This CDR3 contains 17 residues. V was cut by 2 bases and J by 0 bases, with 11 bases left in between.

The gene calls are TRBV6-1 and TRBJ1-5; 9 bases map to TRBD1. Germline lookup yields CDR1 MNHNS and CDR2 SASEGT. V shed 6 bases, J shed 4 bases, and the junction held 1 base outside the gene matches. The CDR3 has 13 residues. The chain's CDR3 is CASRGQGNQPQHF. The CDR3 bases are TGTGCCAGCAGAGGACAGGGGAATCAGCCCCAGCATTTT.

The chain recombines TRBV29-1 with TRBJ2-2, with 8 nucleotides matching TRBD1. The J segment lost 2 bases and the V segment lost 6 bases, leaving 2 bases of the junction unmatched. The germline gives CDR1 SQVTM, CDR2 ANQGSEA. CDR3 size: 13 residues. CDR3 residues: CSVTGDNTGELFF. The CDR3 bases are TGCAGCGTGACAGGGGATAACACCGGGGAGCTGTTTTTT.

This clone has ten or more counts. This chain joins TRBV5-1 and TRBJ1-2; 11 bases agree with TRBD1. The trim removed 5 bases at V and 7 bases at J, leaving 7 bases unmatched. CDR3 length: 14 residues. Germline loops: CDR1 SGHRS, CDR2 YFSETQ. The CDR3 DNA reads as TGCGCCAGCAGTCTTTCCGGGACAGGGGGTGGCTACACCTTC. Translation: CASSLSGTGGGYTF.

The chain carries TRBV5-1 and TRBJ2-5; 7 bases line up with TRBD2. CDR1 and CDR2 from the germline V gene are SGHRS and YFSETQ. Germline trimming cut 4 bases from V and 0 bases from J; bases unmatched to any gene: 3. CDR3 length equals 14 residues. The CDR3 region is CASSPGRNQETQYF. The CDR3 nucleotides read TGCGCCAGCAGCCCCGGGAGGAACCAAGAGACCCAGTACTTC.

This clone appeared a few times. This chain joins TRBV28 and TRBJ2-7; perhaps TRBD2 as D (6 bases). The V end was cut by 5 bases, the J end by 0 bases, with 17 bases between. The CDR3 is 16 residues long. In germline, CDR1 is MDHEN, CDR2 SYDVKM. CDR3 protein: CASSPAGTSSSYEQYF. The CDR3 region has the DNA TGTGCCAGCAGTCCCGCCGGGACTTCGAGCTCCTACGAGCAGTACTTC.

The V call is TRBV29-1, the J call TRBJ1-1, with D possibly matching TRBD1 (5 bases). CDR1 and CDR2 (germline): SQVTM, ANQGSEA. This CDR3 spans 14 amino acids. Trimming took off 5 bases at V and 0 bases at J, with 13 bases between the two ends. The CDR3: CSVRQGGMNTEAFF. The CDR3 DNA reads TGCAGCGTTAGGCAGGGAGGGATGAACACTGAAGCTTTCTTT.

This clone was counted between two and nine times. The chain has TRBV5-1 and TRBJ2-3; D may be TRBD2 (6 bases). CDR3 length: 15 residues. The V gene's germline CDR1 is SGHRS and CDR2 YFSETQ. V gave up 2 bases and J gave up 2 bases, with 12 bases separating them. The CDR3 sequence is CASSLRGTDTDTQYF. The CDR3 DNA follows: TGCGCCAGCAGCTTACGGGGGACGGACACAGATACGCAGTATTTT.

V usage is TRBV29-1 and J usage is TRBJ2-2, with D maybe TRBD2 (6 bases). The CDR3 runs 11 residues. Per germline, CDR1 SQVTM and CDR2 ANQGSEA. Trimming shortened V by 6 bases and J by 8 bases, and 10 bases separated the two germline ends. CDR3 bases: TGCAGCGTCGAGACTAGAGGGGAGCTGTTTTTT. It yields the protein CSVETRGELFF.

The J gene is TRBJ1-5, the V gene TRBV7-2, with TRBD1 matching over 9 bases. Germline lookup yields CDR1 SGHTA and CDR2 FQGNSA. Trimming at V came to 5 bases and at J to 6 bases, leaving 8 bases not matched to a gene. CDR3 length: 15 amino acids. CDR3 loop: CASSRDRARGQPQHF. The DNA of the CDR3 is TGTGCCAGCAGCAGGGACAGGGCTCGGGGTCAGCCCCAGCATTTT.

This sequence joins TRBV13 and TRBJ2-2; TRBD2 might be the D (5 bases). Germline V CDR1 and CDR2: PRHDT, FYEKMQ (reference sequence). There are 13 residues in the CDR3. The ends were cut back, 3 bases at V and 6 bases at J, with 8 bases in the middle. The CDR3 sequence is CASSLVGAGELFF. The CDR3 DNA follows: TGTGCCAGCAGCTTGGTCGGGGCCGGGGAGCTGTTTTTT. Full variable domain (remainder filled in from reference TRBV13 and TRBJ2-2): AAGVIQSPRHLIKEKRETATLKCYPIPRHDTVYWYQQGPGQDPQFLISFYEKMQSDKGSIPDRFSAQQFSDYHSELNMSSLELGDSALYFCASSLVGAGELFFGEGSRLTVL.

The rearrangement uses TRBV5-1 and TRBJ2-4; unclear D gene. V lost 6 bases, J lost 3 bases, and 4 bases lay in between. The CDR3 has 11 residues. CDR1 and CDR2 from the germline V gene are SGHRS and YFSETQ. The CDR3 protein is CASNDKNIQYF. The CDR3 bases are TGCGCCAGCAATGACAAAAACATTCAGTACTTC.

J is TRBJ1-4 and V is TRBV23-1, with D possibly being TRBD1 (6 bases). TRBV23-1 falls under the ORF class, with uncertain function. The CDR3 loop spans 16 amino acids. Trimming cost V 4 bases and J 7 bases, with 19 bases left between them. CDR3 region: CASSPGGRDVSEKLFF. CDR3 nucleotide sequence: TGCGCCAGCAGTCCCGGGGGCAGGGACGTGAGTGAAAAACTGTTTTTT.

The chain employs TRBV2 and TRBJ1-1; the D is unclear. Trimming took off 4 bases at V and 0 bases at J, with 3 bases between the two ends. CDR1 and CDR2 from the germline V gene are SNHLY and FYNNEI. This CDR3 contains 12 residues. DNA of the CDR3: TGTGCCAGCAGTGTCATGAACACTGAAGCTTTCTTT. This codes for CASSVMNTEAFF. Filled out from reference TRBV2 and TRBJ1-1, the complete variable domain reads EPEVTQTPSHQVTQMGQEVILRCVPISNHLYFYWYRQILGQKVEFLVSFYNNEISEKSEIFDDQFSVERPDGSNFTLKIRSTKLEDSAMYFCASSVMNTEAFFGQGTRLTVV.

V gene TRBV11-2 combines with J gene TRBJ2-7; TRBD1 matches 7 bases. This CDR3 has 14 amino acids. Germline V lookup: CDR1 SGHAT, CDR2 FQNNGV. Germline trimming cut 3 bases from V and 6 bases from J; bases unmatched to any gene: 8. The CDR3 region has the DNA TGTGCCAGCAGCTTCGGGACAGCATCTAGCGAGCAGTACTTC. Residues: CASSFGTASSEQYF. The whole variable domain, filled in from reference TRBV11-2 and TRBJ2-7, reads EAGVAQSPRYKIIEKRQSVAFWCNPISGHATLYWYQQILGQGPKLLIQFQNNGVVDDSQLPKDRFSAERLKGVDSTLKIQPAKLEDSAVYLCASSFGTASSEQYFGPGTRLTVT.